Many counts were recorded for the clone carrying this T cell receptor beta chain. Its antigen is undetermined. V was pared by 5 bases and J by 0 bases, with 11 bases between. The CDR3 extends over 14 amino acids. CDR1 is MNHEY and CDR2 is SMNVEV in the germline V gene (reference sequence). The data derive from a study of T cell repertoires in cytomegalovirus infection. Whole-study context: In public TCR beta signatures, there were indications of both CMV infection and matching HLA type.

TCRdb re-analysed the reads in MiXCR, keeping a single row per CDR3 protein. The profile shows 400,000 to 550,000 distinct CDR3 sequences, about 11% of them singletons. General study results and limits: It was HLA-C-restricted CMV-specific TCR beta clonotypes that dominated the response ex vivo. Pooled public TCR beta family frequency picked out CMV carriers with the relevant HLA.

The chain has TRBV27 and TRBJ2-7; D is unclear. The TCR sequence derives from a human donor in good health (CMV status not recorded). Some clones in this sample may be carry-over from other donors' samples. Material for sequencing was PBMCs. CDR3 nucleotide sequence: TGTGCCAGCAGTCTATGGCCGAGCTCCTACGAGCAGTACTTC. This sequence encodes CASSLWPSSYEQYF.